The source of this T cell receptor beta chain is a study of cytomegalovirus exposure and HLA in healthy donors. PCR was performed using 60 Vbeta and 13 Jbeta primers. The method was immunoSEQ multiplex PCR; TCRdb's version includes in-frame clones alone and lacks a portion of them. Of about 120,000 clones in the sample, over 65% were seen once. V gave up 5 bases and J gave up 2 bases, with 19 bases separating them. The CDR3 consists of 16 residues. Germline V CDR1 and CDR2: MNHNY, SVGAGI (reference sequence). Specimen: PBMCs. This rearrangement joins TRBV6-6 to TRBJ2-7, with D maybe TRBD2 (6 bases). This TCR was sampled from a woman aged 50 to 65 in good health and CMV-seropositive. CDR3 in amino acids: CASSNPPGVKAYEQYF. In DNA, the CDR3 is TGTGCCAGCAGTAACCCGCCGGGGGTGAAGGCCTACGAGCAGTACTTC.